The next 9 T cell receptor beta chains were all read from a single sample in a study of T-cell memory formation after mild COVID-19. Using its own MiXCR run on the 5' RACE reads, TCRdb lists one record per CDR3 protein. The repertoire holds approximately 350,000 distinct CDR3 sequences, with approximately 12% as singletons. The sample comprised PBMCs or a T cell subset sorted from them (not recorded which). These receptors all come from a man aged 18 to 29 who had mild COVID-19 (a few samples of this study predate the infection). Cell type and time point are not known.

This chain connects TRBV9 to TRBJ2-7; D gene uncertain. This CDR3 contains 14 residues. Germline V gives CDR1 SGDLS, CDR2 YYNGEE. The V gene lost 3 bases and the J gene lost 0 bases, with 10 bases spanning the gap. DNA of the CDR3: TGTGCCAGCAGCGCCGACACCGGCTCCTACGAGCAGTACTTC. It codes for CASSADTGSYEQYF.

The rearrangement joins TRBV5-1 to TRBJ2-3; D might be TRBD1 (6 bases). Trimming pared 5 bases from V and 4 bases from J, leaving 14 bases between. The CDR3 consists of 14 residues. CDR1 is SGHRS, CDR2 YFSETQ, per germline. The CDR3 region has the DNA TGCGCCAGCAGGCTCCAGGGGTCGTCAGATACGCAGTATTTT. Its protein is CASRLQGSSDTQYF.

In its sample, this clonotype was seen many times. The chain carries TRBV5-5 and TRBJ1-3; D ambiguous. This CDR3 spans 13 amino acids. Looked up from germline, CDR1 is SGHKS and CDR2 is YYEKEE (reference sequence). V shed 1 base and J shed 4 bases, with 6 bases lying between them. In nucleotides, the CDR3 is TGTGCCAGCAGCTTGATTTTCGGAAACACCATATATTTT. Translation: CASSLIFGNTIYF.

The chain couples TRBV5-8 to TRBJ1-2; weak D call: TRBD1 (5 bases). The CDR3 has 13 residues. V lost 3 bases to trimming and J lost 13 bases, with 19 bases between them. Germline V gene sequence: CDR1 SGHTS, CDR2 YDEGEE. The CDR3 is CASSWGNQDRGTF. In DNA form, the CDR3 reads TGTGCCAGCAGCTGGGGGAACCAGGACCGGGGCACCTTC.

This clonotype was detected many times. J is TRBJ1-1 and V is TRBV6-1, with D possibly TRBD1 on 5 matching bases. V lost 3 bases and J lost 7, with 9 bases in between. The CDR3 sequence is 12 residues long. Germline loops: CDR1 MNHNS, CDR2 SASEGT. CDR3 sequence reads: CASSDWTREAFF. The DNA for the CDR3 is TGTGCCAGCAGTGATTGGACACGTGAAGCTTTCTTT.

V usage is TRBV4-1 and J usage is TRBJ2-5; TRBD1 matches at 7 bases. Per the germline V gene, CDR1 is MGHRA and CDR2 is YSYEKL. This CDR3 contains 15 residues. V shed 0 bases and J 5 bases; nucleotides not matched to a gene: 6. CDR3 loop: CASSQEERGQETQYF. As DNA, the CDR3 is TGCGCCAGCAGCCAAGAAGAGAGGGGGCAGGAGACCCAGTACTTC.

This clonotype was counted only a few times. The gene calls are TRBV20-1 and TRBJ2-3; D is unclear. V lost 5 bases to trimming and J lost 3 bases, with 9 bases between them. The CDR3 runs to 12 residues. Germline-derived CDR1 and CDR2 are DFQATT and SNEGSKA (reference sequence). DNA of the CDR3: TGCAGTGCTGGCAAGGAGACAGATACGCAGTATTTT. It yields the protein CSAGKETDTQYF.

This clonotype was detected only a few times. This chain links TRBV5-1 with TRBJ2-2; 9 bases are shared with TRBD2. The CDR3 extends over 15 amino acids. Germline trimming cut 6 bases from V and 6 bases from J; bases unmatched to any gene: 9. Germline-derived CDR1 and CDR2 are SGHRS and YFSETQ. The DNA for the CDR3 is TGCGCCAGCACCCCTCGGACTAGCGAGGCCGGGGAGCTGTTTTTT. Translation: CASTPRTSEAGELFF.

In this sample, this clonotype turned up a few times. The V and J genes are TRBV21-1 and TRBJ2-5; the table's TRBD1 call for D was not verified on the DNA. TRBV21-1 is termed a pseudogene. This CDR3 spans 15 amino acids. CDR3 sequence reads: CASSKSYRGGETQYF. CDR3 DNA: TGTGCCAGCAGCAAATCATACAGGGGAGGAGAGACCCAGTACTTC.